This T cell receptor (beta chain) came from a study of T cells after yellow fever vaccination. Study observations and caveats: Although the secondary response was weaker, it peaked faster, at day 5 versus 15. Of the clonotypes, a small share occurred in both CD4 and CD8 compartments. Post-booster samples contained most primary-vaccination clones (approximately 96% CD4, almost 90% CD8).

The study made its TCR cDNA through 5'RACE template switching. That step introduced a universal primer site along with UMIs. TCRdb re-derived calls from the 5' RACE reads in MiXCR, one entry per CDR3 protein. The sample shows 500,000 to 650,000 distinct CDR3 sequences, about 17% of them seen only once. In its sample, this clonotype was seen a few times. Its antigen is unidentified. The clonotype comes from a man younger than 35 who received the YFV17D yellow fever vaccine. This material consisted of PBMCs, taken 5 days after the first yellow fever vaccination.

This chain's CDR3 is CASQPLEDSHQETQYF. The DNA for the CDR3 is TGTGCCAGTCAGCCTCTTGAGGACAGTCACCAAGAGACCCAGTACTTC. The rearrangement uses TRBV6-2 or TRBV6-3 and TRBJ2-5, with a tentative D call TRBD1 (6 bases). V was clipped by 9 bases and J by 0 bases, with 20 bases between them. The CDR3 sequence is 16 residues long. Germline V gene sequence: CDR1 MNHEY, CDR2 SVGEGT.